A selection of T cell receptor beta chains follows, all from one sample in a study of blood T cell repertoires in COVID-19. Assay used: immunoSEQ multiplex PCR; TCRdb lists only in-frame clones, some missing. This sample carries about 250,000 clones, around 82% of them seen once, and the ten largest clones take roughly 3.6%. The sequencing sample was made of PBMCs or T cells enriched from blood (not recorded which). These TCRs come from a man aged 50-59 years who had recovered from COVID-19. The CDR3 runs from the conserved cysteine through the conserved F or W. A D gene is named only where the DNA matches it firmly. Only part of the rows carry a size: once, few, many, or a class if the clone is expanded.

clone size	V gene	J gene	D gene	CDR3 DNA	CDR3 protein
-	TRBV5-1	TRBJ2-3	-	TGCGCCAGCAGCTTGACAGTCGATACGCAGTATTTT	CASSLTVDTQYF
-	TRBV10-1	TRBJ2-2	-	TGCGCCAGCACCGGCACCGGGGAGCTGTTTTTT	CASTGTGELFF
-	TRBV6-5	TRBJ1-5	TRBD1	TGTGCCAGCAGTTACTCGAGGACAGGGGATCAGCCCCAGCATTTT	CASSYSRTGDQPQHF
once	TRBV19	TRBJ1-1	-	TGTGCCAGTCACAGGGTGTTCGACACTGAAGCTTTCTTT	CASHRVFDTEAFF
many	TRBV7-9	TRBJ2-7	TRBD2	TGTGCCAGCAGCCCTGGGTGGCGGGAGGGCCTGTACGAGCAGTACTTC	CASSPGWREGLYEQYF
-	TRBV6-5	TRBJ2-1	-	TGTGCCAGCAGGAAGACATATGAGCAGTTCTTC	CASRKTYEQFF
-	TRBV5-1	TRBJ1-2	-	TGCGCCAGCAGCTTGGGCCAGGACTATGGCTACACCTTC	CASSLGQDYGYTF
-	TRBV3-1/TRBV3-2	TRBJ2-1	-	TGTGCCAGCAGCCCGGAAGGGGCCTACAATGAGCAGTTCTTC	CASSPEGAYNEQFF
-	TRBV10-3	TRBJ2-2	-	TGTGCCATCAGTCTCGGGACAATGAACACCGGGGAGCTGTTTTTT	CAISLGTMNTGELFF
-	TRBV5-5	TRBJ2-7	-	TGTGCCAGCAGCTTTCAACAGGTATACGAGCAGTACTTC	CASSFQQVYEQYF
-	TRBV3-1/TRBV3-2	TRBJ1-2	TRBD1	TGTGCCAGCAGCCAACGAACAGGGGGGAAAGGCTACACCTTC	CASSQRTGGKGYTF
-	TRBV7-7	TRBJ2-5	TRBD2	TGTGCTAGCAGCCCCCCAGCTGGTGGGGGGGTAGAGACCCAGTACTTC	CASSPPAGGGVETQYF
-	TRBV25-1	TRBJ1-2	-	TGTGCCAGCAGCTCACCCGGACGAGGGACTAATGGCTACACCTTC	CASSSPGRGTNGYTF
-	TRBV5-1	TRBJ2-7	TRBD1	TGCGCCAGCAGCTTTCCGACAGGGGGGGGTTACGAGCAGTACTTC	CASSFPTGGGYEQYF
-	TRBV28	TRBJ2-2	TRBD1	TGTGCCAGCAGTTTTGAGGGGGCGATGGGCACCGGGGAGCTGTTTTTT	CASSFEGAMGTGELFF
-	TRBV5-4	TRBJ1-6	TRBD1	TGTGCCAGCAGCTCCCCAGGGGGTCATTCACCCCTCCACTTT	CASSSPGGHSPLHF
-	TRBV27	TRBJ1-5	-	TGTGCCAGCAGTCGCCGAGGTGAGGGCAATCAGCCCCAGCATTTT	CASSRRGEGNQPQHF
-	TRBV5-1	TRBJ2-6	TRBD1	TGCGCCAGCAGCGCAGGACAGGGGGCTGTGGGGGCCAACGTCCTGACTTTC	CASSAGQGAVGANVLTF
once	TRBV5-4	TRBJ1-2	TRBD1	TGTGCCAGCAGCGTGGACAGGGGACGATCACTCCCTAACTATGGCTACACCTTC	CASSVDRGRSLPNYGYTF
-	TRBV10-3	TRBJ2-1	TRBD1	TGTGCCATCAGTGGAGGGGACAGGGGGTACAATGAGCAGTTCTTC	CAISGGDRGYNEQFF
few	TRBV5-1	TRBJ1-3	TRBD1	TGCGCCAGCAGCTTGGAAGGGGGCGGAAACACCATATATTTT	CASSLEGGGNTIYF
-	TRBV10-3	TRBJ1-5	-	TGTGCCATCAGTGACCCGACAGGTTATAATCAGCCCCAGCATTTT	CAISDPTGYNQPQHF
-	TRBV12-3/TRBV12-4	TRBJ1-2	-	TGTGCCAGCAGGATTCAGGGGTTGCATGGCTACACCTTC	CASRIQGLHGYTF
-	TRBV7-3	TRBJ2-3	TRBD2	TGTGCCAGCAGCTTCATAGCGGGGGGAAAAGATACGCAGTATTTT	CASSFIAGGKDTQYF
-	TRBV10-2	TRBJ2-2	TRBD1	TGCGCCAGCAGTGAGTCGGCCCGGACAGGGTCGTCCGGGGAGCTGTTTTTT	CASSESARTGSSGELFF
-	TRBV7-3	TRBJ2-1	TRBD2	TGTGCCAGCAGCTCACAGAAGAGGGGACTAGCGGGAGAGGTCCGCTACAATGAGCAGTTCTTC	CASSSQKRGLAGEVRYNEQFF
-	TRBV4-2	TRBJ1-1	-	TGTGCCAGCAGCCAGAGGTCCCCCGGGACTGAAGCTTTCTTT	CASSQRSPGTEAFF
once	TRBV5-4	TRBJ1-2	TRBD1	TGTGCCAGCAGCTTGGCAGCCGGGACAGAGGTAATGGGCTTC	CASSLAAGTEVMGF
-	TRBV19	TRBJ2-7	-	TGTGCCAGTAGTCCCGCCGGGAAGCGGGCCTCCTACGAGCAGTACTTC	CASSPAGKRASYEQYF
-	TRBV5-1	TRBJ1-2	TRBD1	TGCGCCAGCAGTCCGGACAGGGAGTATGGCTACACCTTC	CASSPDREYGYTF
-	TRBV5-4	TRBJ1-1	-	TGTGCCAGCAGCGCGGAAGGACTGAGGAACACTGAAGCTTTCTTT	CASSAEGLRNTEAFF
-	TRBV27	TRBJ2-2	-	TGTGCCAGCAGTTCTTATGGGGAGCTGTTTTTT	CASSSYGELFF
-	TRBV2	TRBJ2-7	-	TGTGCCAGCAGTGGGCTAGTCGAGTACTTC	CASSGLVEYF
-	TRBV4-1	TRBJ1-3	-	TGCGCCAGCAGCCCCAGACGAGGGACTGGAAACACCATATATTTT	CASSPRRGTGNTIYF
-	TRBV27	TRBJ2-2	-	TGTGCCAGCAGTTTATCGTCGGCAGTCTCACGGGGCACCGGGGAGCTGTTTTTT	CASSLSSAVSRGTGELFF
-	TRBV6-5	TRBJ1-2	-	TGTGCCAGCAGTAGACGGATAGACGACAGCTATGGCTACACCTTC	CASSRRIDDSYGYTF
-	TRBV7-2	TRBJ1-1	-	TGTGCCAGCAGCCAAACCAGGGGCCTAAACACTGAAGCTTTCTTT	CASSQTRGLNTEAFF
-	TRBV19	TRBJ1-1	TRBD1	TGTGCCAGTAGTTCACAGGGGGCGTACACTGAAGCTTTCTTT	CASSSQGAYTEAFF
-	TRBV6-5	TRBJ2-1	-	TGTGCCAGCAGCGCGGGACTTCAAAAGTTCTTC	CASSAGLQKFF
-	TRBV14	TRBJ1-6	-	TGTGCCAGCAGCCTGGTCGGGAGCGGGAATTCACCCCTCCACTTT	CASSLVGSGNSPLHF
-	TRBV11-2	TRBJ1-6	TRBD1	TGTGCCAGCAGCGACTGGCAGGGGACAGCACCCCTCCACTTT	CASSDWQGTAPLHF
-	TRBV18	TRBJ2-5	-	TGTGCCAGCTCCCCCGGGATCCAAGAGACCCAGTACTTC	CASSPGIQETQYF
once	TRBV28	TRBJ2-7	TRBD1	TGTGCCAGCAGTTTGTTGGGACAGGAGATGGGAAACTACGAGCAGTACTTC	CASSLLGQEMGNYEQYF
-	TRBV5-1	TRBJ1-1	-	TGCGCCAGCAGCGTTTCAGGGTCGGACACTGAAGCTTTCTTT	CASSVSGSDTEAFF
-	TRBV11-3	TRBJ2-5	TRBD1	TGTGCCAGCAGCCCTAGGACAGGGGGTACAGAGACCCAGTACTTC	CASSPRTGGTETQYF
-	TRBV30	TRBJ1-4	-	TGTGCCTGGAGTATACTCTCTGAAAAACTGTTTTTT	CAWSILSEKLFF
-	TRBV5-1	TRBJ2-7	TRBD2	TGCGCCAGCACGTCCCAGAGGGGGCTAGCGGGAGGGCCCCACGAGCAGTACTTC	CASTSQRGLAGGPHEQYF